The 28 T cell receptor beta chains in this list originate from one sample, sequenced in a study of OX40 agonist ivuxolimab in advanced cancers. Assay: immunoSEQ multiplex PCR; the TCRdb copy retains only in-frame clones and omits some. Of about 100,000 clones in the sample, approximately 80% were seen once. The sample in question was CD4+ or CD8+ T cells sorted from blood, obtained in a trial of the OX40 agonist ivuxolimab. Source of these receptors: an adult with an advanced solid tumor such as melanoma, head and neck, liver or kidney cancer.

The genes are TRBV6-5 and TRBJ1-2; D is unclear. Germline loops: CDR1 MNHEY, CDR2 SVGAGI. The V gene lost 4 bases and the J gene lost 6 bases, with 15 bases spanning the gap. The CDR3 has 14 amino acids. The CDR3 loop reads CASSSPVTQDGYTF. In DNA form, the CDR3 reads TGTGCCAGCAGTTCCCCCGTGACGCAGGATGGCTACACCTTC.

This chain joins TRBV2 and TRBJ1-1; TRBD1 is a possible D gene (5 bases). Deletions cut 5 bases from V and 1 base from J, with 8 bases between. The germline V gene encodes CDR1 SNHLY and CDR2 FYNNEI. CDR3 length equals 13 residues. CDR3 sequence (DNA): TGTGCCAGCAGTTCCGACAGGAACACTGAAGCTTTCTTT. Its translation: CASSSDRNTEAFF.

A note on this clone: At one of its ends the junction is not consistent with the germline gene, which may arise from a read error. The V and J genes are TRBV5-1 and TRBJ1-1; 9 positions match TRBD1. CDR1 is SGHRS, CDR2 YFSETQ, per germline. CDR3 length: 14 amino acids. The CDR3 DNA follows: TGCGCCAGCAGTTTGGGACAGGGAGGGAGGGAAGCTTTCTTT. Its protein is CASSLGQGGREAFF. Drawing the rest from reference TRBV5-1 and TRBJ1-1, the complete variable domain is KAGVTQTPRYLIKTRGQQVTLSCSPISGHRSVSWYQQTPGQGLQFLFEYFSETQRNKGNFPGRFSGRQFSNSRSEMNVSTLELGDSALYLCASSLGQGGREAFFGQGTRLTVV.

The chain joins TRBV5-1 to TRBJ2-3, with 7 bases matching TRBD1. In germline, CDR1 is SGHRS, CDR2 YFSETQ. The CDR3 spans 16 residues. Trimming removed 4 bases from V and 0 bases from J; junction bases left unmatched: 8. CDR3 in amino acids: CASSRNRGPSTDTQYF. The CDR3 bases are TGCGCCAGCAGCCGGAACAGGGGCCCCAGCACAGATACGCAGTATTTT.

This rearrangement joins TRBV9 to TRBJ2-1; TRBD2 matches 9 bases. V gave up 6 bases and J gave up 6 bases; unmatched junction bases: 7. The germline CDR1 and CDR2 sequences are SGDLS and YYNGEE. The CDR3 runs to 14 residues. The CDR3 coding sequence is TGTGCCAGCACCTCCGGGACTAGCACCAATGAGCAGTTCTTC. It yields the protein CASTSGTSTNEQFF.

The chain employs TRBV9 and TRBJ2-2, with TRBD2 matching 7 bases. The germline gives CDR1 SGDLS, CDR2 YYNGEE. The CDR3 runs 17 residues. V lost 4 bases to trimming and J lost 2 bases; unmatched junction nucleotides: 11. The CDR3 DNA reads as TGTGCCAGCAGCCGTATCTCGGGGGGAGGTAACACCGGGGAGCTGTTTTTT. Amino acid sequence: CASSRISGGGNTGELFF.

The chain recombines TRBV19 with TRBJ1-1; perhaps TRBD1 as D (6 bases). Germline assignment: CDR1 LNHDA and CDR2 SQIVND (reference sequence). V lost 7 bases, J lost 11 bases, and 26 bases lay in between. This CDR3 region has 15 residues. This CDR3 is CASMGGGANLNEAFF. In DNA, the CDR3 is TGTGCCAGTATGGGCGGGGGCGCAAATCTGAATGAGGCTTTCTTT.

The chain uses TRBV15 and TRBJ2-4; perhaps TRBD2 as D (6 bases). The length of the CDR3 is 21 residues. Germline loops: CDR1 LNHNV, CDR2 YYDKDF (reference sequence). The V end lost 0 bases, the J end lost 2 bases, and 26 bases lay between the germline ends. The CDR3 protein is CATSRDEEAGWWVRTKNIQYF. The CDR3 DNA sequence: TGTGCCACCAGCAGAGATGAGGAGGCGGGGTGGTGGGTTCGAACCAAAAACATTCAGTACTTC.

The chain has TRBV4-3 and TRBJ1-2; 9 bases agree with TRBD1. CDR3 length: 17 residues. Germline-derived CDR1 and CDR2 are LGHNA and YSLEER. Germline trimming cut 2 bases from V and 2 bases from J; bases unmatched to any gene: 9. DNA of the CDR3: TGCGCCAGCAGCCAATCCTACAGGGGGCTTTCGAACTATGGCTACACCTTC. It is translated as CASSQSYRGLSNYGYTF.

This sequence joins TRBV4-2 and TRBJ2-7; tentatively, D is TRBD2 (6 bases). This CDR3 contains 14 residues. Germline loops: CDR1 LGHNA, CDR2 YNFKEQ. The germline V and J ends were trimmed by 4 bases and 7 bases, with 17 bases remaining between them. For the CDR3, the DNA is TGTGCCAGCAGCCCCTTGGGACTTGAGAGGGAGCAGTACTTC. It translates to CASSPLGLEREQYF.

This chain connects TRBV6-4 to TRBJ2-3, with 8 bases lining up with TRBD2. The V gene's germline CDR1 is MRHNA and CDR2 SNTAGT. The CDR3 has 16 residues. The V and J ends lost 0 bases and 6 bases, in that order; junction bases with no gene match: 8. CDR3 coding DNA: TGTGCCAGCAGTGACTCCGCGCGGGGGGTCCTGGATACGCAGTATTTT. Amino acids: CASSDSARGVLDTQYF.

Only one count was recorded for this clone. The rearrangement joins TRBV29-1 to TRBJ1-1, with 7 bases fitting TRBD1. Germline lookup yields CDR1 SQVTM and CDR2 ANQGSEA. The CDR3 runs 14 residues. Trimming removed 6 bases from V and 0 bases from J; junction bases left unmatched: 7. In DNA, the CDR3 is TGCAGCGTCGGGACAGACGTCCTGAACACTGAAGCTTTCTTT. It codes for CSVGTDVLNTEAFF.

The CDR3 DNA follows: TGCGCCAGCAGCTCCCAAAACAATGAGCAGTTCTTC. As protein: CASSSQNNEQFF. V usage is TRBV5-1 and J usage is TRBJ2-1, with unresolved D. V was clipped by 3 bases and J by 5 bases, with 6 bases between them. In germline, CDR1 is SGHRS, CDR2 YFSETQ. The CDR3 loop spans 12 amino acids.

This sequence joins TRBV27 and TRBJ1-4; 7 bases line up with TRBD1. CDR3 size: 14 residues. Germline loops: CDR1 MNHEY, CDR2 SMNVEV (reference sequence). V lost 5 bases to trimming and J lost 15 bases; unmatched junction nucleotides: 15. CDR3 in amino acids: CASSPRGPFGLVFF. CDR3 DNA: TGTGCCAGCAGTCCTAGGGGGCCCTTTGGGTTGGTGTTTTTT. The full variable domain, its missing parts supplied by reference TRBV27 and TRBJ1-4, is EAQVTQNPRYLITVTGKKLTVTCSQNMNHEYMSWYRQDPGLGLRQIYYSMNVEVTDKGDVPEGYKVSRKEKRNFPLILESPSPNQTSLYFCASSPRGPFGLVFFGSGTQLSVL.

This clone has just one count. The rearrangement uses TRBV15 and TRBJ2-6; a weak D match, TRBD1 (5 bases). The germline V and J ends were trimmed by 5 bases and 4 bases, with 15 bases remaining between them. This CDR3 has 16 residues. CDR1 and CDR2 (germline): LNHNV, YYDKDF (reference sequence). CDR3 nucleotides: TGTGCCACCAGCTCCTTTGGGGCCGCCGGGGCCAACGTCCTGACTTTC. This encodes CATSSFGAAGANVLTF.

The chain joins TRBV7-2 to TRBJ2-7; D is uncertain. CDR3 size: 13 residues. In germline, CDR1 is SGHTA, CDR2 FQGNSA. V lost 7 bases to trimming and J lost 3 bases, with 13 bases between them. Here the CDR3 reads CASKKWDGYEQYF. CDR3 nucleotides: TGTGCCAGCAAAAAGTGGGATGGCTACGAGCAGTACTTC.

The V call is TRBV15, the J call TRBJ2-1; no clear D gene. Between the trimmed V and J ends, which lost 3 bases and 3 bases, there was a span of 6 bases. This CDR3 is 13 amino acids long. Germline V CDR1 and CDR2: LNHNV, YYDKDF (reference sequence). CDR3 amino acids: CATSRAVYNEQFF. The CDR3, as DNA: TGTGCCACCAGCAGGGCCGTCTACAATGAGCAGTTCTTC.

The chain uses TRBV15 and TRBJ2-1; possibly TRBD2 for D (5 bases). Deletions cut 3 bases from V and 9 bases from J, with 15 bases between. The CDR3 runs to 14 residues. From germline, CDR1 is LNHNV and CDR2 YYDKDF (reference sequence). The CDR3 here is CATSRPVEGTEQFF. For the CDR3, the DNA is TGTGCCACCAGCAGGCCAGTCGAGGGTACTGAGCAGTTCTTC.

This clone occurred a few times. The V call is TRBV19, the J call TRBJ1-2; D uncertain. CDR3 length equals 15 residues. CDR1 is LNHDA, CDR2 SQIVND, per germline (reference sequence). Trimming cost V 9 bases and J 4 bases, with 21 bases left between them. The CDR3 DNA reads TGTGCCAGCGCCTTCCGGTCAGAAACTCCCTATGGCTACACCTTC. As protein: CASAFRSETPYGYTF.

J is TRBJ1-2 and V is TRBV5-1; TRBD1 matches at 12 bases. The CDR3 has 15 residues. V lost 2 bases, J lost 8 bases, and 7 bases stayed unmatched. Germline lookup yields CDR1 SGHRS and CDR2 YFSETQ. The CDR3: CASSLGTGGEGGYTF. The CDR3 bases are TGCGCCAGCAGCTTAGGGACAGGGGGCGAGGGAGGCTACACCTTC. The variable domain in full, with the rest retrieved from reference TRBV5-1 and TRBJ1-2, is KAGVTQTPRYLIKTRGQQVTLSCSPISGHRSVSWYQQTPGQGLQFLFEYFSETQRNKGNFPGRFSGRQFSNSRSEMNVSTLELGDSALYLCASSLGTGGEGGYTFGSGTRLTVV.

The chain uses TRBV5-6 and TRBJ2-3, with D tentatively TRBD1 (5 bases). Trimming cost V 4 bases and J 4 bases, with 16 bases left between them. The CDR3 consists of 15 residues. Germline CDR1 and CDR2: SGHDT and YYEEEE. Here the CDR3 DNA reads TGTGCCAGCAGCCCTATTCCATTGGGGCCAGATACGCAGTATTTT. It codes for CASSPIPLGPDTQYF.

This chain joins TRBV16 and TRBJ1-5; TRBD1 matches at 7 bases. This CDR3 contains 13 residues. The germline V gene encodes CDR1 KGHSY and CDR2 FQNENV. The J segment lost 7 bases and the V segment lost 5 bases, leaving 5 bases of the junction unmatched. The CDR3 nucleotides are TGTGCCAGCAGCTCAGGGGGGCTACAGCCCCAGCATTTT. As protein: CASSSGGLQPQHF.

This clone has only a few counts. The V and J genes are TRBV2 and TRBJ1-6; the D is unclear. The CDR3 sequence is 16 residues long. Deletions cut 9 bases from V and 7 bases from J, with 22 bases between. The germline gives CDR1 SNHLY, CDR2 FYNNEI. In nucleotides, the CDR3 is TGTGCCAGTAGTCCTATTGCGGCTCACGGGAATTCACCCCTCCACTTT. Translated, it gives CASSPIAAHGNSPLHF. The entire variable domain, with the rest obtained from reference TRBV2 and TRBJ1-6, is as follows: EPEVTQTPSHQVTQMGQEVILRCVPISNHLYFYWYRQILGQKVEFLVSFYNNEISEKSEIFDDQFSVERPDGSNFTLKIRSTKLEDSAMYFCASSPIAAHGNSPLHFGNGTRLTVT.

This clone was seen once. The genes are TRBV29-1 and TRBJ2-5; D is unresolved. Per germline, CDR1 SQVTM and CDR2 ANQGSEA. Deletions cut 4 bases from V and 1 base from J, with 7 bases between. The CDR3 has 12 residues. CDR3 region: CSVVSSQETQYF. The CDR3 DNA reads as TGCAGCGTTGTGAGTTCCCAAGAGACCCAGTACTTC.

The rearrangement uses TRBV12-5 and TRBJ2-7; 8 nucleotides align to TRBD1. Germline trimming cut 3 bases from V and 3 bases from J; bases unmatched to any gene: 7. The germline gives CDR1 LGHNT, CDR2 FRNRAP. The CDR3 totals 15 residues. CDR3 protein: CASGFPDRGLYEQYF. DNA of the CDR3: TGTGCTAGTGGTTTCCCAGACAGGGGCCTCTACGAGCAGTACTTC.

V gene TRBV5-4 combines with J gene TRBJ2-2, with D possibly TRBD2 on 5 matching bases. V was pared by 0 bases and J by 1 base, with 7 bases between. The CDR3 totals 15 residues. Germline V lookup: CDR1 SGHNT, CDR2 YYREEE (reference sequence). The CDR3 sequence: CASSLASGNTGELFF. DNA of the CDR3: TGTGCCAGCAGCTTGGCGAGCGGGAACACCGGGGAGCTGTTTTTT.

J is TRBJ2-7 and V is TRBV23-1; 12 positions match TRBD2. TRBV23-1 is designated an ORF whose function remains uncertain. Trimming took 0 bases from V and 1 from J; bases not matched to a gene: 4. The CDR3 covers 17 residues. CDR3 sequence (DNA): TGCGCCAGCAGTCAATCGACTAGCGGGAGTAATTCCTACGAGCAGTACTTC. Its protein product is CASSQSTSGSNSYEQYF.

The chain recombines TRBV21-1 with TRBJ2-7; the D call TRBD2 from the table was never checked on the DNA. TRBV21-1 represents a pseudogene. The CDR3 has 14 amino acids. Written as DNA, the CDR3 is TGTGCCAGCACCCCCAAAAGGAGCTCCTACGAGCAGTACTTC. It codes for CASTPKRSSYEQYF.